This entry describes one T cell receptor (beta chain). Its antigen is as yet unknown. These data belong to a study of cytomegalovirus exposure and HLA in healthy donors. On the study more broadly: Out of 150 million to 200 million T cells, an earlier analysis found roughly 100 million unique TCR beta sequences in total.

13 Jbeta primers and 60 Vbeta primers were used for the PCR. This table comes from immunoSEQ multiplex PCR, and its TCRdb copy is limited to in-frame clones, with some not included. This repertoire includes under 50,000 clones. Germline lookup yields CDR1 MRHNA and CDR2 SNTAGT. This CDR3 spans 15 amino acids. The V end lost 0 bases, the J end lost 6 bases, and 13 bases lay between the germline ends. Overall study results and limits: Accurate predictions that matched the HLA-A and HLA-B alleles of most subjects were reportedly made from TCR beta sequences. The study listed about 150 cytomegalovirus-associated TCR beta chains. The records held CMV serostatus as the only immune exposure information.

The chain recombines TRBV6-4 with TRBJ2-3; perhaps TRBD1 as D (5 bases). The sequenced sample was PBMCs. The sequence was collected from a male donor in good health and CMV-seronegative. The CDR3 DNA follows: TGTGCCAGCAGTGACTCAAATAGGGGCGCGGATACGCAGTATTTT. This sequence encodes CASSDSNRGADTQYF.